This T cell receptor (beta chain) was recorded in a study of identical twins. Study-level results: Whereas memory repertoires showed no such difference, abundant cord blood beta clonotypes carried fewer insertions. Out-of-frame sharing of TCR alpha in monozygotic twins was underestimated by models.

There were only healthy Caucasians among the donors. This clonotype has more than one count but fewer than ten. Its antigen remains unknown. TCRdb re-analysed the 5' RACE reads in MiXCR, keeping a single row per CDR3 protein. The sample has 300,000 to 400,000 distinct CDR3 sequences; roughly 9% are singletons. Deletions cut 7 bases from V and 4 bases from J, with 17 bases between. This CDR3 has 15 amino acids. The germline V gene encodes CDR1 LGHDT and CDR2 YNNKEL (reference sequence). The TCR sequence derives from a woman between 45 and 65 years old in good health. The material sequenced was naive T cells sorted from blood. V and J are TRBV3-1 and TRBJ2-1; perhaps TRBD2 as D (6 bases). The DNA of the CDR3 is TGTGCCAGCACCCAGGCGGAGGGCCGATACAATGAGCAGTTCTTC. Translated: CASTQAEGRYNEQFF.